A selection of T cell receptor beta chains follows, all from one sample in a study of blood T cell repertoires in COVID-19. Libraries were prepared by immunoSEQ multiplex PCR; TCRdb keeps only in-frame clonotypes and omits some of them. Found here are about 130,000 clones, just over 75% of them singletons; the top ten hold 11%. Sample: peripheral blood. The receptors originated from a human donor in a cohort sampled during active COVID-19. Both conserved end residues are part of each CDR3. The order of the fields is J gene, D gene, V gene, clone size, CDR3 protein, CDR3 DNA. D genes are given only for firm matches. The listing skips clone size in some rows; elsewhere it reads once, few, many or a size class.

TRBJ1-5	.	TRBV12-3/TRBV12-4	.	CASSSGGNQPQHF	TGTGCCAGCAGCTCCGGGGGAAATCAGCCCCAGCATTTT
TRBJ2-2	.	TRBV19	.	CASIPGQNTGELFF	TGTGCCAGTATTCCGGGACAAAACACCGGGGAGCTGTTTTTT
TRBJ1-5	TRBD1	TRBV18	.	CASSPPGQGSNQPQHF	TGTGCCAGCTCACCACCGGGACAGGGTAGCAATCAGCCCCAGCATTTT
TRBJ2-7	.	TRBV6-6	.	CASSSFQGRSTYEQYF	TGTGCCAGCAGTTCTTTTCAGGGGCGGAGTACCTACGAGCAGTACTTC
TRBJ2-7	.	TRBV7-6	.	CASSKEGRTYEQYF	TGTGCCAGCAGCAAGGAGGGGAGAACCTACGAGCAGTACTTC
TRBJ2-3	.	TRBV2	.	CASRAGSFYTDTQYF	TGTGCCAGCAGAGCCGGGTCCTTTTACACAGATACGCAGTATTTT
TRBJ1-5	TRBD1	TRBV15	.	CATSREDRSNQPQHF	TGTGCCACCAGCAGAGAGGACAGGAGCAATCAGCCCCAGCATTTT
TRBJ1-3	TRBD1	TRBV9	.	CASSVGGMGTGDGNTIYF	TGTGCCAGCAGCGTAGGGGGCATGGGGACAGGGGATGGAAACACCATATATTTT
TRBJ2-5	TRBD1	TRBV7-8	.	CASSPALGQGSRGAKETQYF	TGTGCCAGCAGCCCGGCTTTAGGACAGGGGAGTAGGGGGGCGAAGGAGACCCAGTACTTC
TRBJ1-5	TRBD1	TRBV5-5	.	CASSQTGWSNQPQHF	TGTGCCAGCAGCCAGACAGGGTGGAGCAATCAGCCCCAGCATTTT
TRBJ2-7	TRBD2	TRBV30	few	CAWSDLAGDSYEQYF	TGTGCCTGGAGTGACCTAGCGGGGGACTCCTACGAGCAGTACTTC
TRBJ2-1	TRBD2	TRBV7-2	.	CASSLVGGSGGNEQFF	TGTGCCAGCAGCTTAGTCGGGGGATCGGGGGGGAATGAGCAGTTCTTC
TRBJ2-3	TRBD2	TRBV29-1	.	CSVEREGQSRGGDTQYF	TGCAGCGTTGAAAGGGAGGGCCAAAGCCGGGGGGGAGATACGCAGTATTTT
TRBJ2-5	.	TRBV29-1	few	CSVETRGQGETQYF	TGCAGCGTTGAAACGCGGGGTCAGGGAGAGACCCAGTACTTC
TRBJ1-2	.	TRBV5-1	.	CASSLHGGAGYGYTF	TGCGCCAGCAGCTTGCATGGAGGGGCGGGGTATGGCTACACCTTC
TRBJ1-2	.	TRBV4-2	.	CASSDTGTSNYGYTF	TGTGCCAGCAGCGATACAGGGACCTCTAACTATGGCTACACCTTC
TRBJ2-1	.	TRBV6-5	.	CASSYSIGGYNEQFF	TGTGCCAGCAGTTACTCGATCGGCGGATACAATGAGCAGTTCTTC
TRBJ2-1	.	TRBV4-1	.	CASSQGNRLRREQFF	TGCGCCAGCAGCCAAGGAAACCGCCTAAGGAGGGAGCAGTTCTTC
TRBJ1-5	.	TRBV19	.	CASSIDRLGRANQPQHF	TGTGCCAGTAGTATTGATCGGTTGGGCAGGGCAAATCAGCCCCAGCATTTT
TRBJ1-5	.	TRBV5-1	once	CASSLSVGQHF	TGCGCCAGCAGCTTGAGCGTTGGCCAGCATTTT
TRBJ2-1	.	TRBV3-1/TRBV3-2	.	CASSQVRTALLPNEQFF	TGTGCCAGCAGCCAAGTTCGGACAGCCCTACTTCCTAATGAGCAGTTCTTC
TRBJ1-1	TRBD1	TRBV6-6	.	CASSQEPGTGNTEAFF	TGTGCCAGCAGTCAAGAACCCGGGACAGGGAACACTGAAGCTTTCTTT
TRBJ1-5	TRBD1	TRBV5-6	.	CASSLSGTGGGNQPQHF	TGTGCCAGCAGCTTGTCCGGGACAGGGGGAGGCAATCAGCCCCAGCATTTT
TRBJ2-3	TRBD1	TRBV5-4	.	CASSPPQGSTQYF	TGTGCCAGCAGCCCCCCACAGGGGAGTACGCAGTATTTT
TRBJ2-3	.	TRBV2	.	CASRGGSDTQYF	TGTGCCAGCAGAGGGGGATCAGATACGCAGTATTTT
TRBJ2-1	TRBD1	TRBV3-1/TRBV3-2	.	CASSQWGQGKDNEQFF	TGTGCCAGCAGCCAATGGGGACAGGGTAAGGACAATGAGCAGTTCTTC
TRBJ2-7	.	TRBV7-9	.	CASSPPRGDEQYF	TGTGCCAGCAGCCCCCCCAGGGGCGACGAGCAGTACTTC
TRBJ2-2	.	TRBV15	.	CATSRGQWNTGELFF	TGTGCCACCAGCAGAGGACAGTGGAACACCGGGGAGCTGTTTTTT
TRBJ1-2	.	TRBV29-1	.	CSVARTDNQGYTF	TGCAGCGTTGCTCGGACAGATAATCAGGGCTACACCTTC
TRBJ1-2	.	TRBV7-2	.	CASSLATNPNYGYTF	TGTGCCAGCAGCTTAGCCACAAACCCTAACTATGGCTACACCTTC
TRBJ2-7	.	TRBV5-6	.	CASSFREPPYEQYF	TGTGCCAGCAGCTTTAGGGAGCCACCCTACGAGCAGTACTTC
TRBJ1-1	.	TRBV9	.	CASSRRGDTEAFF	TGTGCCAGCAGCCGAAGAGGTGACACTGAAGCTTTCTTT
TRBJ1-5	.	TRBV6-1	.	CASIESGHSNQPQHF	TGTGCCAGCATTGAAAGTGGGCATAGCAATCAGCCCCAGCATTTT
TRBJ2-7	TRBD1	TRBV6-1	.	CASSAQGQDSSYEQYF	TGTGCCAGCAGTGCCCAGGGACAGGATAGTTCCTACGAGCAGTACTTC
TRBJ2-7	.	TRBV12-3/TRBV12-4	.	CASSLRGYEQYF	TGTGCCAGCAGCCTCAGGGGTTACGAGCAGTACTTC
TRBJ2-4	TRBD1	TRBV30	.	CAWTGENIQYF	TGTGCTTGGACAGGGGAAAACATTCAGTACTTC
TRBJ2-7	.	TRBV5-6	.	CASSPVTVAPYEQYF	TGTGCCAGCAGCCCCGTGACAGTCGCCCCCTACGAGCAGTACTTC
TRBJ1-5	.	TRBV27	once	CASSFNSFGNQPQHF	TGTGCCAGCAGTTTTAACAGCTTCGGAAATCAGCCCCAGCATTTT
TRBJ2-7	TRBD2	TRBV13	few	CASSPSLAGNYYEQYF	TGTGCCAGCAGCCCCTCACTAGCGGGGAATTACTACGAGCAGTACTTC
TRBJ2-5	TRBD2	TRBV5-6	once	CASSLGLAGLGTQYF	TGTGCCAGCAGCCTGGGACTAGCGGGGCTAGGGACCCAGTACTTC
TRBJ1-5	TRBD1	TRBV28	.	CASRLTGDNQPQHF	TGTGCCAGCAGGCTCACAGGGGACAATCAGCCCCAGCATTTT
TRBJ2-5	TRBD1	TRBV27	.	CASSLFLGQGETQYF	TGTGCCAGCAGTTTATTCCTCGGACAGGGAGAGACCCAGTACTTC
TRBJ1-1	TRBD1	TRBV6-5	.	CASKGAGTAATEAFF	TGTGCCAGCAAGGGGGCCGGGACAGCAGCCACTGAAGCTTTCTTT
TRBJ2-1	.	TRBV10-1	few	CASSRHRDNYNEQFF	TGCGCCAGCAGCAGGCACCGGGACAACTACAATGAGCAGTTCTTC
TRBJ1-5	.	TRBV28	.	CASSRRQDNQPQHF	TGTGCCAGCAGTAGAAGACAGGACAATCAGCCCCAGCATTTT
TRBJ1-2	.	TRBV5-1	.	CASSLGGVRGNYGYTF	TGCGCCAGCAGCTTAGGAGGGGTCCGGGGCAACTATGGCTACACCTTC
TRBJ2-5	TRBD2	TRBV29-1	.	CSVEEGRGERRKTQYF	TGCAGCGTTGAAGAGGGGCGGGGGGAAAGGCGGAAGACCCAGTACTTC
TRBJ2-7	.	TRBV4-1	.	CASSQVGDVSYEQYF	TGCGCCAGCAGCCAAGTCGGGGATGTCTCCTACGAGCAGTACTTC
TRBJ2-1	.	TRBV5-1	.	CASSLYNLEQFF	TGCGCCAGCAGCTTGTATAATCTTGAGCAGTTCTTC
TRBJ2-1	TRBD2	TRBV4-1	few	CASSQDSSGDLGNEQFF	TGCGCCAGCAGCCAAGACTCAAGCGGGGACCTGGGCAATGAGCAGTTCTTC
TRBJ1-2	.	TRBV5-6	.	CASSHRDGYTF	TGTGCCAGCAGCCACAGGGATGGCTACACCTTC
TRBJ2-7	.	TRBV6-1	.	CASSEGGGADDEQYF	TGTGCCAGCAGTGAAGGAGGAGGGGCAGACGACGAGCAGTACTTC
TRBJ1-1	.	TRBV28	few	CAITRATEAFF	TGTGCCATTACCAGGGCCACTGAAGCTTTCTTT
TRBJ1-5	.	TRBV10-3	.	CAISAWQGGDQPQHF	TGTGCCATCAGTGCTTGGCAGGGCGGTGATCAGCCCCAGCATTTT
TRBJ1-2	.	TRBV28	.	CASWTSVYGYTF	TGTGCCAGCTGGACTTCTGTCTATGGCTACACCTTC